What follows is one T cell receptor beta chain and its context. Which antigen it targets is not known. Per-base quality was not reported, and no clone a single base away is much larger than it. The CDR3 regions of human TCRbeta chains were analyzed by immunosequencing. Regarding the original processing steps: TCRs in the repertoires were matched against a reference library of SARS-CoV-2-specific TCRs that had been generated with the MIRA antigen-specificity platform. Breadth was defined as the fraction of unique TCRs that were SARS-CoV-2-associated, and depth was defined as the fraction of total T cells that were SARS-CoV-2-associated. Each spike-specific TCR was assigned to its reactive spike region and to a CD4 or CD8 class using the MIRA data. Log10-transformed breadth and depth values were compared by one-way ANOVA with Sidak's multiple comparisons tests. As stored in TCRdb, this immuneACCESS dataset retains in-frame rearrangements with V and J assigned. A fraction of the clones does not appear; measured against another copy, unresolved V genes explain less than half of the discrepancy, and the remainder lacks a known reason. V, J and clone size reflect that table, while D and trimming were determined from the DNA. The sample table lists roughly 150,000 clones, roughly 90% of them with a count of one. 1.9% of the sample comes from the top ten.

Trimming removed 0 bases from V and 8 bases from J, leaving 14 bases between the germline ends. CDR1 and CDR2 are drawn from the germline V gene: MNHNS, SASEGT. The CDR3 goes from the cysteine to the phenylalanine over 15 residues. The entry retains the CDR3 DNA only, 45 bases that are in frame from base 1. Read against the paper, the sample's time point label means: baseline before first vaccination. Vaccinee samples came from UK trials COV001 and COV002, including a single-blind randomized controlled phase 2/3 trial of AZD1222 (ChAdOx1 nCoV-19) in healthy adults. For TCRbeta chain sequencing, PBMC samples were collected from trial participants at day 0 and at day 28 after the second dose. This sample was taken from a study of T cell responses to AZD1222 COVID-19 vaccine (dated by TCRdb to the early 2020s). Regarding the research as a whole: AZD1222 recipients with second doses at about 4 weeks or about 12 weeks were pooled, because spike-specific TCR depth and breadth did not differ between schedules. A total of 233 trial participants underwent TCR sequencing, of whom roughly 210 had received two doses of AZD1222 and some 25 had received two doses of the MenACWY control vaccine. Trial participants were enrolled into age subgroups of 18-55, 56-69 and 70-plus years, which contained about 150, 28 and 57 TCR-sequenced participants, respectively.

The full study reports these points: The vaccine-associated CD4 TCRs covered the entire spike protein, and the dominant responses fell in regions 160-218 and 743-854. No day 14 peak-response samples were available, so repertoires were characterized only after the peak T cell response. Only five or six AZD1222 recipients were SARS-CoV-2 seropositive at baseline, limiting conclusions about previously exposed vaccinees. The 56-69-year group was small, and its depth increase did not reach significance, likely because of low power. After two AZD1222 doses, both the breadth and the depth of spike-specific TCRs were significantly higher than at day 0 and than in MenACWY recipients. Most participants were white British and females outnumbered males, and the authors suggested that clonal diversity may have been underestimated. Nearly half of unique spike-specific TCRs reportedly recognized epitopes outside regions mutated in the B.1.351 and B.1.1.7 variants.

This specimen consisted of peripheral blood, obtained on day 0 of AZD1222 vaccination. The chain is assembled from TRBV6-1 and TRBJ2-1, with TRBD1 as a weak D call on 5 bases. The TCR originated in an adult in good health. The CDR3 reads as follows: CASSEADRPWDEQFF. The nucleotide sequence reads TGTGCCAGCAGTGAAGCAGACAGACCTTGGGATGAGCAGTTCTTC.